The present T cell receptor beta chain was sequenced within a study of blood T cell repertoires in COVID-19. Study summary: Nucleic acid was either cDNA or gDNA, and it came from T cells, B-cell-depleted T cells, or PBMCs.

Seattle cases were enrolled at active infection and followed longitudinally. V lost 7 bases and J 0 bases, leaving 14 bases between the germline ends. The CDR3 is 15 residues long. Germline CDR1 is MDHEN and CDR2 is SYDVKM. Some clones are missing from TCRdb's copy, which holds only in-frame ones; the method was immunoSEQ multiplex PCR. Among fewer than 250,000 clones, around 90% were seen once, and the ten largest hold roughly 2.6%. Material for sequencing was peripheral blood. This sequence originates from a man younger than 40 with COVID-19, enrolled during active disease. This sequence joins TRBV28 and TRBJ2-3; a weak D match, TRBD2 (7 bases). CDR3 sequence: CASTPGGESTDTQYF. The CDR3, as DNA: TGTGCCAGCACCCCGGGGGGCGAGAGCACAGATACGCAGTATTTT.